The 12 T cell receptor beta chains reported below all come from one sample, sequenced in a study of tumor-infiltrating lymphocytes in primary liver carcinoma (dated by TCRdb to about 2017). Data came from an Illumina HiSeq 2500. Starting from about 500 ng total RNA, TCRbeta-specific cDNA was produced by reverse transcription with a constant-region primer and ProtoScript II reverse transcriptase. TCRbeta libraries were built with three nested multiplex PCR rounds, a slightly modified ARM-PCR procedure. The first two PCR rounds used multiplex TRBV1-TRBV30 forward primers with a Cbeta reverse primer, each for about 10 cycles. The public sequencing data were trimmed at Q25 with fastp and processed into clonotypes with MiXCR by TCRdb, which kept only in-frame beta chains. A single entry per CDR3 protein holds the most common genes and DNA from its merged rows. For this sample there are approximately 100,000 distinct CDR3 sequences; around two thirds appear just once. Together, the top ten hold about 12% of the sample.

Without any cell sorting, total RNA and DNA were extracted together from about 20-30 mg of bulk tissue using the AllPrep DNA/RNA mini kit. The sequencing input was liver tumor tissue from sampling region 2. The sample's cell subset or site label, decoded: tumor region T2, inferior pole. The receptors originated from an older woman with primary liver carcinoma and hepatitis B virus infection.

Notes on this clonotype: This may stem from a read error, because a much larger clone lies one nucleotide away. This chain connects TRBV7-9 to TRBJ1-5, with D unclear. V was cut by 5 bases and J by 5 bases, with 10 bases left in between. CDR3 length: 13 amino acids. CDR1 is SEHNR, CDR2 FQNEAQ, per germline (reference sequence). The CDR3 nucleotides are TGTGCCAGCAGCAGTGGGTCCCATCAGCCCCAGCATTTT. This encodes CASSSGSHQPQHF.

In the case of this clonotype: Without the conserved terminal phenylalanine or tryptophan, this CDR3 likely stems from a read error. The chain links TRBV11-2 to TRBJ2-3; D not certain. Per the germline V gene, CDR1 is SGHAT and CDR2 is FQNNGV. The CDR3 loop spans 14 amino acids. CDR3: CASSPILNTDMQYI. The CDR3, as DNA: TGTGCCAGCAGCCCCATCCTTAACACAGATATGCAGTATATT.

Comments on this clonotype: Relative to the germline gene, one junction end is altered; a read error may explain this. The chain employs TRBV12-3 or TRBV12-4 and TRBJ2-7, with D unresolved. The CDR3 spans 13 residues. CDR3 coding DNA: TGTGTCAGCAGTAGGAGACAAACCTACGAGCAGTACTTC. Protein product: CVSSRRQTYEQYF.

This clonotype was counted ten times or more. This CDR3 reads CAGRGQSQNSPLHF. The CDR3 DNA reads TGTGCCGGCCGCGGACAATCTCAAAATTCACCCCTCCACTTT. The V and J genes are TRBV28 and TRBJ1-6, with D possibly matching TRBD1 (5 bases). The germline V gene has CDR1 MDHEN and CDR2 SYDVKM. This CDR3 has 14 amino acids. Trimming pared 11 bases from V and 7 bases from J, leaving 18 bases between.

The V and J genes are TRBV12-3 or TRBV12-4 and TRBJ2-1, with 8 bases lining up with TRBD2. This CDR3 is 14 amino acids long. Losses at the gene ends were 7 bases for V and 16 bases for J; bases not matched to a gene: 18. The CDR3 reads CASTDQRESNERFF. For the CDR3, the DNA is TGTGCCAGCACCGATCAGCGGGAGAGCAATGAGCGCTTCTTC.

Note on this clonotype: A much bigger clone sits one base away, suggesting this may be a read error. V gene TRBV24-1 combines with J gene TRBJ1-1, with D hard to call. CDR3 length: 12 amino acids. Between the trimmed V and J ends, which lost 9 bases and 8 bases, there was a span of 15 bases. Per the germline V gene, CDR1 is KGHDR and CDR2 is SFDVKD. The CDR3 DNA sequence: TGTGCCACCGCGGGGTCCACCTGGGAAGCTTTCTTT. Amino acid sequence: CATAGSTWEAFF.

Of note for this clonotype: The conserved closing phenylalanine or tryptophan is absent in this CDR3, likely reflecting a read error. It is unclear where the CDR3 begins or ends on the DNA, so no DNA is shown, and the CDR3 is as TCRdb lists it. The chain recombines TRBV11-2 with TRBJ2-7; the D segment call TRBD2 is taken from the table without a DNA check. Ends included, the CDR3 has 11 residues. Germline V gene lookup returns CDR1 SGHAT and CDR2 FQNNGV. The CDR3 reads CVSSPASSLEY.

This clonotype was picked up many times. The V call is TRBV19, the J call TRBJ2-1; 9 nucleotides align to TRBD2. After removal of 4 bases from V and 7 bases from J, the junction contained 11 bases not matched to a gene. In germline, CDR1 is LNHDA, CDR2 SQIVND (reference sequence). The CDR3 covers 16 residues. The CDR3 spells CASSTPYSGRRNEQFF. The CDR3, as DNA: TGTGCCAGTAGTACACCTTATAGCGGGAGAAGAAATGAGCAGTTCTTC.

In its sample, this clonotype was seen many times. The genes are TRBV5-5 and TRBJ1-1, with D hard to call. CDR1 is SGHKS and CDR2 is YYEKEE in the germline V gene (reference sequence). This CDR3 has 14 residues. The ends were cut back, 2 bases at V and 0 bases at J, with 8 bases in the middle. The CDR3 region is CASSFDNLNTEAFF. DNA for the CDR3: TGTGCCAGCAGCTTCGACAACCTGAACACTGAAGCTTTCTTT.

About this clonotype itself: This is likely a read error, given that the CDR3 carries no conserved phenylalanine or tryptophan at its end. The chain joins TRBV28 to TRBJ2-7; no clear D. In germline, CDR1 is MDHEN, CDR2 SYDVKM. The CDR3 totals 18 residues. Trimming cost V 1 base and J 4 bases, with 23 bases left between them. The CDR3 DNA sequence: TGTGCCAGCAGTTTATCTCAAGTCGGATGGGGTAGAAGTTACGAGCAGTACCTA. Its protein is CASSLSQVGWGRSYEQYL.

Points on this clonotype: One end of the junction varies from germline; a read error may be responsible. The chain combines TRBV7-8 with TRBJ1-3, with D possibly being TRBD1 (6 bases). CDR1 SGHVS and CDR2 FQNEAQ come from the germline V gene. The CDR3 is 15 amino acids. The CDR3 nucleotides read TGTGCCAGCAGCTTAGTAGGGGGACTAGGAAACATCATATATTTT. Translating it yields CASSLVGGLGNIIYF.

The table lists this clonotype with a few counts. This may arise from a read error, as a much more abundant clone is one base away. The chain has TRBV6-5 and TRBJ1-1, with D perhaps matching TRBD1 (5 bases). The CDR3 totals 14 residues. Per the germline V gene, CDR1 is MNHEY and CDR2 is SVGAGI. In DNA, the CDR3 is TGTGCCAGCAGTTACAGGGGTGTAGGCACTGAAGCTGTCTTT. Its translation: CASSYRGVGTEAVF.